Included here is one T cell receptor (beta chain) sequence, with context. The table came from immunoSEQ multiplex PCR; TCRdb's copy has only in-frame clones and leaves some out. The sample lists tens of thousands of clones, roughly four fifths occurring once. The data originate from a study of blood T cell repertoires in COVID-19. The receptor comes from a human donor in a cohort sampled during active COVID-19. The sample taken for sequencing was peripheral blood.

The CDR3 loop reads CASSVGGSPLHF. DNA for the CDR3: TGTGCCAGCAGCGTCGGAGGTTCACCCCTCCACTTT. The chain has TRBV5-6 and TRBJ1-6; D not certain. Germline lookup yields CDR1 SGHDT and CDR2 YYEEEE. V was shortened by 4 bases and J by 9 bases, with 8 bases between the two germline ends. The CDR3 contains 12 residues.